This section outlines one TCR beta chain sequence together with its context. Which antigen it targets is not known. The record has no base qualities; no much larger clone is one base away. TCRbeta CDR3 regions were amplified from genomic DNA using the immunoSEQ Assay, a bias-controlled multiplex PCR. Regarding the original processing steps: Within the assay, amplification of reference gene primers was used to estimate how many nucleated cells each sample contained. Sequence reads were collapsed and filtered to measure the absolute abundance of every unique TCRbeta CDR3 rearrangement. For each sample, productive Simpson clonality was calculated by taking the square root of Simpson's diversity index across productive rearrangements. Imported from immuneACCESS, the table was reduced by TCRdb to in-frame sequences with V and J called. These copies leave out some clones; in studies compared against another copy, an unresolved V gene accounts for under half, and the cause of the remainder is not known. V and J calls and clone size are as listed in that table; D and trimming were resolved from the DNA. The sample table holds over 250,000 clones, of which around 84% were seen once. The top ten clones comprise about 4% of the sample.

Relative to germline, V is missing 0 bases and J is missing 7 bases, with 2 bases of the junction outside any gene match. From a lookup of the germline V gene (reference sequence), CDR1 and CDR2 are LNHDA and SQIVND. The CDR3 runs 15 amino acids, cysteine and phenylalanine included. Kept here is only the CDR3 DNA, which spans 45 bases and is read in frame from base 1. This specimen comes from a study of blood T cell repertoires in COVID-19 (dated by TCRdb to 2020 to 2022). As for the study more broadly: Samples covering the acute and convalescent phases of COVID-19 were provided by collaborators in the United States, Italy and Spain. The prospective study material was composed of cDNA or gDNA derived from T cells, B-cell-depleted T cells, or PBMCs. A de-identified subject ID, COVID-19 status, age in years and sex were almost always included in the sample metadata. A freely available public database, intended as a resource for researchers studying the immune response to SARS-CoV-2, is where the repertoires were released. Subjects who had been exposed to COVID-19, were actively infected with it, or had recovered from it provided the deeply sampled blood TCRbeta repertoires that made up the dataset. The samples were drawn from the first 160 participants of the ongoing ImmuneRACE study and from 1,200 or so subjects provided by 6 global collaborators. Where HLA class I and class II types were available, the types were taken from metadata supplied by the sample provider, not from assay-based typing. The full study reports these points: Clinical and demographic metadata were provided uncurated, with the amount varying by source and participant.

Participants in the prospective study were enrolled through a virtual design, were aged roughly 18 to 95 years, and lived in 20 to 30 United States geographic areas. To assign participants to cohorts, the prospective study relied on clinical history that participants themselves reported in a screening survey and a study questionnaire. In the prospective study, mobile phlebotomists collected whole blood, serum and a nasopharyngeal or oropharyngeal swab from each participant. Participants in the prospective study had the option to provide additional blood draws and questionnaires over a 2-month period. Before DNA extraction, blood samples from the prospective study were shipped at room temperature or frozen.

The source is a man aged 25 to 45 with acute COVID-19. The sequence joins TRBV19 to TRBJ1-6, with 8 middle bases fitting TRBD1. The sequencing sample was made of PBMCs or T cells enriched from blood (not recorded which). The CDR3 protein is CASSIDAGGNSPLHF. The DNA reads TGTGCCAGTAGTATAGATGCAGGGGGCAATTCACCCCTCCACTTT.